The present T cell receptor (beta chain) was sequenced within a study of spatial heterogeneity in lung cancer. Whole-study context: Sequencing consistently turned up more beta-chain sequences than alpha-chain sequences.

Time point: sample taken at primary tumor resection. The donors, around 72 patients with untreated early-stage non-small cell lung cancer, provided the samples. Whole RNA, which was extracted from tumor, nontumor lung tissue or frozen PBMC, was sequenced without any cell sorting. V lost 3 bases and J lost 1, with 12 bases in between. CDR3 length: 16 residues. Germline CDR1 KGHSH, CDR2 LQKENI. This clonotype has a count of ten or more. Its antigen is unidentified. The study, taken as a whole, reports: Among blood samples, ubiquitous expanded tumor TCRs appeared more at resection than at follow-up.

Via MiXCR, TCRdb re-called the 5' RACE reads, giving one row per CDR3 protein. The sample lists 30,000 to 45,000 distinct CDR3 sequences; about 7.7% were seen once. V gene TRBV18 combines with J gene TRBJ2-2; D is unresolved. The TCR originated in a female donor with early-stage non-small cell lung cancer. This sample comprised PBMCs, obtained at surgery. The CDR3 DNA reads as TGTGCCAGCTCACCCCGACCGACTGTGAACACCGGGGAGCTGTTTTTT. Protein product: CASSPRPTVNTGELFF.